This TCR beta chain is drawn from a study of CD8+ T cells in alopecia areata. Sorting separated CD4+ and CD8+ T cells out of PBMCs. The ends lost 2 bases at V and 5 bases at J; junction bases unmatched: 10. The CDR3 has 15 residues. In germline, CDR1 is SQVTM, CDR2 ANQGSEA. Remarks on this clone: Its antigen is unidentified.

Sequencing used cDNA as its template, made by extracting RNA and reverse transcribing it. Libraries were prepared by immunoSEQ multiplex PCR; TCRdb keeps only in-frame clonotypes and omits some of them. The sample records some 180,000 clones, more than 55% being singletons. Study-level findings and limits: Sequencing of scalp samples also captures resident alphabeta T cells of normal skin.

Material: CD8+ T cells sorted from blood. This TCR derives from a human donor in good health. The V gene is TRBV29-1, the J gene TRBJ1-2; 8 nucleotides align to TRBD1. The CDR3 nucleotides are TGCAGCGTTGAAACCGGAGGACAGGGTGATTATGGCTACACCTTC. As protein: CSVETGGQGDYGYTF.